This record concerns one T cell receptor (beta chain) sequence. Reverse transcribing all isolated RNA meant expressed TCRB transcripts were sequenced. Here immunoSEQ multiplex PCR was the method, and the copy in TCRdb shows in-frame clones only, minus some. The table has 250,000 to 350,000 clones, about 11% seen once. V shed 0 bases and J shed 2 bases, with 12 bases lying between them. The CDR3 loop spans 16 amino acids. CDR1 MNHEY and CDR2 SVGAGI come from the germline V gene. These data are taken from a study of beta chain features in type 1 diabetes. This clonotype was sampled from a woman aged 30 to 39 in good health. V is TRBV6-5 and J is TRBJ2-3; D is possibly TRBD1 (6 bases). The sequenced sample was naive CD4+ T cells from blood. CDR3 coding DNA: TGTGCCAGCAGTTACTCGACTCCAGGGGCCACAGATACGCAGTATTTT. Its translation: CASSYSTPGATDTQYF.